A selection of T cell receptor beta chains follows, all from one sample in a study of blood T cell repertoires in COVID-19. TCRdb's copy holds only in-frame clones and misses some; the assay was immunoSEQ multiplex PCR. The table lists about 160,000 clones, about 93% of them singletons. Sequencing was carried out using peripheral blood. The receptor set was obtained from a woman between 50 and 59 years old with acute or convalescent COVID-19. Both conserved end residues are part of each CDR3. Fields, in order: CDR3 protein, CDR3 DNA, V gene, J gene, clone size, D gene. A D gene is named only where the DNA matches it firmly. Clone size is stated in some rows and not others, as once, few, many or a class when expanded.

CDR3 protein: CASSKTGRGNTIYF; CDR3 DNA: TGTGCCAGCAGCAAGACAGGGAGAGGAAACACCATATATTTT; V gene: TRBV5-6; J gene: TRBJ1-3; clone size: NA; D gene: TRBD1
CDR3 protein: CASSPIQGRSEKLFF; CDR3 DNA: TGTGCCAGCAGCCCGATACAGGGCAGGAGTGAAAAACTGTTTTTT; V gene: TRBV5-6; J gene: TRBJ1-4; clone size: NA; D gene: NA
CDR3 protein: CASNQGAGALRDGYTF; CDR3 DNA: TGTGCCAGCAATCAAGGGGCGGGGGCCCTCAGGGATGGCTACACCTTC; V gene: TRBV6-6; J gene: TRBJ1-2; clone size: NA; D gene: NA
CDR3 protein: CASRETGVGNTIYF; CDR3 DNA: TGTGCCAGCAGGGAGACAGGGGTCGGAAACACCATATATTTT; V gene: TRBV3-1/TRBV3-2; J gene: TRBJ1-3; clone size: NA; D gene: TRBD1
CDR3 protein: CASSQGAGYNYGYTF; CDR3 DNA: TGTGCCAGCAGCCAAGGGGCAGGGTATAACTATGGCTACACCTTC; V gene: TRBV3-1/TRBV3-2; J gene: TRBJ1-2; clone size: NA; D gene: NA
CDR3 protein: CASSWTAPNQPQHF; CDR3 DNA: TGTGCCAGCAGTTGGACAGCTCCCAATCAGCCCCAGCATTTT; V gene: TRBV28; J gene: TRBJ1-5; clone size: NA; D gene: NA
CDR3 protein: CASSFTPGQGGEKLFF; CDR3 DNA: TGTGCCAGCAGCTTCACCCCGGGACAGGGGGGAGAAAAACTGTTTTTT; V gene: TRBV7-9; J gene: TRBJ1-4; clone size: NA; D gene: TRBD1
CDR3 protein: CASSYRSDYNEQFF; CDR3 DNA: TGTGCCAGCAGTTACAGGAGCGACTACAATGAGCAGTTCTTC; V gene: TRBV6-2/TRBV6-3; J gene: TRBJ2-1; clone size: NA; D gene: NA
CDR3 protein: CASKPQRGSTDTQYF; CDR3 DNA: TGTGCCAGCAAACCACAGCGGGGGAGCACAGATACGCAGTATTTT; V gene: TRBV7-2; J gene: TRBJ2-3; clone size: NA; D gene: TRBD2
CDR3 protein: CASSILTGTNTGELFF; CDR3 DNA: TGTGCCAGTAGTATTCTAACAGGGACGAACACCGGGGAGCTGTTTTTT; V gene: TRBV19; J gene: TRBJ2-2; clone size: NA; D gene: NA
CDR3 protein: CASSQAPRARGGYTF; CDR3 DNA: TGCGCCAGCAGCCAAGCTCCCCGCGCTCGGGGTGGCTACACCTTC; V gene: TRBV4-1; J gene: TRBJ1-2; clone size: NA; D gene: NA
CDR3 protein: CASSEGNQPQHF; CDR3 DNA: TGTGCCAGCAGCGAGGGCAATCAGCCCCAGCATTTT; V gene: TRBV3-1/TRBV3-2; J gene: TRBJ1-5; clone size: NA; D gene: NA
CDR3 protein: CASSLVFTEAFF; CDR3 DNA: TGTGCCAGCTCACTCGTCTTTACTGAAGCTTTCTTT; V gene: TRBV18; J gene: TRBJ1-1; clone size: NA; D gene: NA
CDR3 protein: CASSEVGTGVEQYF; CDR3 DNA: TGTGCCAGCAGTGAAGTAGGGACAGGGGTCGAGCAGTACTTC; V gene: TRBV25-1; J gene: TRBJ2-7; clone size: NA; D gene: TRBD1
CDR3 protein: CASSLVSSGRVEQFF; CDR3 DNA: TGTGCCAGCAGCTTAGTATCTAGCGGGAGGGTTGAGCAGTTCTTC; V gene: TRBV7-2; J gene: TRBJ2-1; clone size: NA; D gene: TRBD2
CDR3 protein: CASSPLAGGYNEQFF; CDR3 DNA: TGTGCCAGCAGCCCTTTAGCGGGGGGTTACAATGAGCAGTTCTTC; V gene: TRBV4-2; J gene: TRBJ2-1; clone size: NA; D gene: TRBD2
CDR3 protein: CASSRTGYTEAFF; CDR3 DNA: TGTGCCAGCAGCCGGACAGGATACACTGAAGCTTTCTTT; V gene: TRBV7-3; J gene: TRBJ1-1; clone size: few; D gene: TRBD1
CDR3 protein: CASSHTGLGSSGNTIYF; CDR3 DNA: TGTGCCAGCAGTCATACCGGGCTGGGGAGCTCTGGAAACACCATATATTTT; V gene: TRBV3-1/TRBV3-2; J gene: TRBJ1-3; clone size: NA; D gene: NA
CDR3 protein: CATSGTGDHEQYF; CDR3 DNA: TGTGCCACATCCGGGACAGGGGACCACGAGCAGTACTTC; V gene: TRBV10-3; J gene: TRBJ2-7; clone size: NA; D gene: TRBD1
CDR3 protein: CAISGSNSGNEKLFF; CDR3 DNA: TGTGCCATCAGTGGAAGCAACAGCGGCAATGAAAAACTGTTTTTT; V gene: TRBV10-3; J gene: TRBJ1-4; clone size: NA; D gene: NA
CDR3 protein: CASSLTQTSTDTQYF; CDR3 DNA: TGTGCCAGCAGCTTGACCCAGACTTCAACAGATACGCAGTATTTT; V gene: TRBV5-4; J gene: TRBJ2-3; clone size: once; D gene: NA
CDR3 protein: CASIPRGSTEAFF; CDR3 DNA: TGTGCCAGCATCCCCAGGGGGAGCACTGAAGCTTTCTTT; V gene: TRBV12-3/TRBV12-4; J gene: TRBJ1-1; clone size: once; D gene: TRBD1
CDR3 protein: CATSDSQETQYF; CDR3 DNA: TGTGCCACATCGGACAGTCAAGAGACCCAGTACTTC; V gene: TRBV24-1; J gene: TRBJ2-5; clone size: NA; D gene: NA
CDR3 protein: CASSDLTGIGNTIYF; CDR3 DNA: TGTGCCAGCAGTGACTTAACAGGGATCGGAAACACCATATATTTT; V gene: TRBV25-1; J gene: TRBJ1-3; clone size: NA; D gene: NA
CDR3 protein: CSASRGSEKLFF; CDR3 DNA: TGCAGTGCTAGTAGGGGGAGCGAAAAACTGTTTTTT; V gene: TRBV20-1; J gene: TRBJ1-4; clone size: NA; D gene: NA
CDR3 protein: CASSLGARPGGNSPLHF; CDR3 DNA: TGTGCCAGCAGCTTAGGAGCAAGGCCAGGGGGTAATTCACCCCTCCACTTT; V gene: TRBV7-6; J gene: TRBJ1-6; clone size: NA; D gene: TRBD1
CDR3 protein: CASSERETGSEAFF; CDR3 DNA: TGTGCCAGCAGTGAAAGAGAAACCGGGTCTGAAGCTTTCTTT; V gene: TRBV2; J gene: TRBJ1-1; clone size: NA; D gene: NA
CDR3 protein: CAWSSGTSNEQYF; CDR3 DNA: TGTGCCTGGAGCTCCGGGACTAGCAACGAGCAGTACTTC; V gene: TRBV30; J gene: TRBJ2-7; clone size: NA; D gene: TRBD2
CDR3 protein: CSARQGVEEFF; CDR3 DNA: TGCAGTGCCCGGCAGGGGGTAGAAGAGTTCTTC; V gene: TRBV20-1; J gene: TRBJ2-1; clone size: NA; D gene: TRBD1
CDR3 protein: CASSEAAAGRHEQFF; CDR3 DNA: TGTGCCAGCAGTGAAGCGGCTGCGGGGCGACATGAGCAGTTCTTC; V gene: TRBV2; J gene: TRBJ2-1; clone size: NA; D gene: NA
CDR3 protein: CASSLGAGGMNEQFF; CDR3 DNA: TGTGCCAGCAGCCTCGGAGCGGGAGGAATGAATGAGCAGTTCTTC; V gene: TRBV27; J gene: TRBJ2-1; clone size: NA; D gene: TRBD2
CDR3 protein: CASSQSNRGGFGNQPQHF; CDR3 DNA: TGCGCCAGCAGTCAATCGAACAGGGGAGGTTTCGGCAATCAGCCCCAGCATTTT; V gene: TRBV23-1; J gene: TRBJ1-5; clone size: NA; D gene: TRBD1
CDR3 protein: CASSEQDFTEAFF; CDR3 DNA: TGTGCCAGCAGTGAACAGGATTTCACTGAAGCTTTCTTT; V gene: TRBV25-1; J gene: TRBJ1-1; clone size: NA; D gene: NA
CDR3 protein: CATSETPRGGNTEAFF; CDR3 DNA: TGTGCCACCAGTGAGACACCAAGGGGAGGGAACACTGAAGCTTTCTTT; V gene: TRBV24-1; J gene: TRBJ1-1; clone size: NA; D gene: NA
CDR3 protein: CASSLGIDYGYTF; CDR3 DNA: TGTGCCAGCTCACTGGGCATCGACTATGGCTACACCTTC; V gene: TRBV19; J gene: TRBJ1-2; clone size: NA; D gene: NA
CDR3 protein: CAWSGGSGNTIYF; CDR3 DNA: TGTGCCTGGTCCGGGGGCTCTGGAAACACCATATATTTT; V gene: TRBV30; J gene: TRBJ1-3; clone size: NA; D gene: NA
CDR3 protein: CASTGQVPYEQYF; CDR3 DNA: TGTGCCAGCACCGGACAGGTCCCCTACGAGCAGTACTTC; V gene: TRBV6-5; J gene: TRBJ2-7; clone size: NA; D gene: TRBD1
CDR3 protein: CASSPATGRNTIYF; CDR3 DNA: TGTGCCAGCTCACCTGCGACAGGCCGAAACACCATATATTTT; V gene: TRBV18; J gene: TRBJ1-3; clone size: once; D gene: NA
CDR3 protein: CASSQGRTEAFF; CDR3 DNA: TGCGCCAGCAGCCAAGGTCGGACTGAAGCTTTCTTT; V gene: TRBV4-1; J gene: TRBJ1-1; clone size: NA; D gene: NA
CDR3 protein: CASSVGDMGNTIYF; CDR3 DNA: TGTGCCAGCAGCGTAGGGGACATGGGAAACACCATATATTTT; V gene: TRBV9; J gene: TRBJ1-3; clone size: NA; D gene: NA
CDR3 protein: CASSSGDVSGNTIYF; CDR3 DNA: TGTGCCAGCAGCTCAGGGGATGTCTCTGGAAACACCATATATTTT; V gene: TRBV28; J gene: TRBJ1-3; clone size: NA; D gene: NA
CDR3 protein: CASSFSYREANEKLFF; CDR3 DNA: TGTGCCAGCAGTTTCAGCTACAGGGAAGCTAATGAAAAACTGTTTTTT; V gene: TRBV27; J gene: TRBJ1-4; clone size: once; D gene: NA
CDR3 protein: CASSPPGRGYEQYF; CDR3 DNA: TGCGCCAGCAGCCCCCCGGGCCGAGGGTACGAGCAGTACTTC; V gene: TRBV4-1; J gene: TRBJ2-7; clone size: NA; D gene: NA
CDR3 protein: CATFAAREETQYF; CDR3 DNA: TGTGCCACCTTCGCGGCGCGGGAAGAGACCCAGTACTTC; V gene: TRBV15; J gene: TRBJ2-5; clone size: NA; D gene: NA
CDR3 protein: CASSPRTGGNTIYF; CDR3 DNA: TGTGCCAGCAGCCCACGGACAGGGGGAAACACCATATATTTT; V gene: TRBV25-1; J gene: TRBJ1-3; clone size: NA; D gene: TRBD1
CDR3 protein: CASSQASTSGRADTQYF; CDR3 DNA: TGTGCCAGCAGCCAAGCCTCGACTAGCGGGAGGGCAGATACGCAGTATTTT; V gene: TRBV14; J gene: TRBJ2-3; clone size: once; D gene: TRBD2
CDR3 protein: CASSQGRGGETQYF; CDR3 DNA: TGTGCCAGCAGCCAAGGTAGGGGCGGAGAGACCCAGTACTTC; V gene: TRBV16; J gene: TRBJ2-5; clone size: NA; D gene: NA
CDR3 protein: CASSQERYGNPSYEQYF; CDR3 DNA: TGTGCCAGCAGCCAAGAGCGTTACGGGAACCCCTCCTACGAGCAGTACTTC; V gene: TRBV14; J gene: TRBJ2-7; clone size: NA; D gene: NA